The 8 T cell receptor beta chains below all came from one sample that was sequenced in a study of cytomegalovirus exposure and HLA in healthy donors. Primers for the PCR totalled 60 Vbeta and 13 Jbeta. Assay: immunoSEQ multiplex PCR; the TCRdb copy retains only in-frame clones and omits some. Here the sample spans some 99,000 clones, 75% to 80% being singletons. Sequenced material: PBMCs. These receptors all stem from a female donor in good health and CMV-seronegative.

This clone has only one observation. This chain connects TRBV18 to TRBJ2-7; no clear D gene. Germline CDR1 reads KGHSH; CDR2 reads LQKENI. This CDR3 has 12 amino acids. The ends were cut back, 3 bases at V and 0 bases at J, with 3 bases in the middle. CDR3 in amino acids: CASSPRSYEQYF. As DNA, the CDR3 is TGTGCCAGCTCACCGCGCTCCTACGAGCAGTACTTC.

This clone was detected a few times. The chain carries TRBV11-3 and TRBJ2-2; TRBD2 is a possible D gene (6 bases). Germline V gene data show CDR1 as SGHNT and CDR2 as YENEEA. The CDR3 has 15 amino acids. Deletions cut 4 bases from V and 8 bases from J, with 17 bases between. This CDR3 reads CASSSQTSSHGELFF. Written as DNA, the CDR3 is TGTGCCAGCAGCTCGCAAACTAGCTCCCATGGGGAGCTGTTTTTT.

The rearrangement joins TRBV7-9 to TRBJ2-1; 7 bases agree with TRBD1. Germline lookup yields CDR1 SEHNR and CDR2 FQNEAQ (reference sequence). The CDR3 covers 15 residues. V dropped 1 base and J dropped 9; count of bases not matched to a gene: 9. The CDR3: CASSLEGGAIGEQFF. The CDR3 nucleotides are TGTGCCAGCAGCTTAGAAGGGGGCGCGATTGGTGAGCAGTTCTTC.

The chain links TRBV14 to TRBJ2-3; TRBD2 is a possible D gene (6 bases). The CDR3 runs to 13 residues. The V gene lost 2 bases and the J gene lost 6 bases, with 9 bases spanning the gap. The V gene's germline CDR1 is SGHDN and CDR2 FVKESK. The CDR3 coding sequence is TGTGCCAGCAGCCAAACCCTAGCGGATACGCAGTATTTT. It specifies CASSQTLADTQYF. Full variable domain (remainder filled in from reference TRBV14 and TRBJ2-3): EAGVTQFPSHSVIEKGQTVTLRCDPISGHDNLYWYRRVMGKEIKFLLHFVKESKQDESGMPNNRFLAERTGGTYSTLKVQPAELEDSGVYFCASSQTLADTQYFGPGTRLTVL.

This sequence joins TRBV5-1 and TRBJ2-4; D remains unclear. CDR1 is SGHRS, CDR2 YFSETQ, per germline. Deletions cut 1 base from V and 1 base from J, with 9 bases between. The CDR3 extends over 15 amino acids. CDR3 in amino acids: CASSLNDKAKNIQYF. CDR3 sequence (DNA): TGCGCCAGCAGCTTGAACGACAAGGCCAAAAACATTCAGTACTTC.

V gene TRBV13 combines with J gene TRBJ1-2, with D hard to call. CDR1 PRHDT and CDR2 FYEKMQ come from the germline V gene (reference sequence). The CDR3 extends over 13 amino acids. Deletions cut 3 bases from V and 9 bases from J, with 14 bases between. The CDR3: CASSFRTPMSYTF. CDR3 nucleotide sequence: TGTGCCAGCAGCTTCCGAACTCCTATGAGCTACACCTTC. Variable domain in full (rest from reference TRBV13 and TRBJ1-2): AAGVIQSPRHLIKEKRETATLKCYPIPRHDTVYWYQQGPGQDPQFLISFYEKMQSDKGSIPDRFSAQQFSDYHSELNMSSLELGDSALYFCASSFRTPMSYTFGSGTRLTVV.

J is TRBJ2-3 and V is TRBV5-4; 9 positions agree with TRBD2. Germline lookup yields CDR1 SGHNT and CDR2 YYREEE (reference sequence). CDR3 length equals 16 residues. V lost 0 bases, J lost 1 base, and 3 bases stayed unmatched. For the CDR3, the DNA is TGTGCCAGCAGCTTGGCCCAGCGGGGGGGCACAGATACGCAGTATTTT. Its protein product is CASSLAQRGGTDTQYF.

The chain joins TRBV18 to TRBJ2-1; D possibly corresponds to TRBD1 (6 bases). Germline V CDR1 and CDR2: KGHSH, LQKENI. This CDR3 has 15 amino acids. The V end lost 3 bases, the J end lost 4 bases, and 13 bases lay between the germline ends. CDR3 sequence reads: CASSPLRGEYNEQFF. DNA for the CDR3: TGTGCCAGCTCACCGCTCAGGGGTGAATACAATGAGCAGTTCTTC.